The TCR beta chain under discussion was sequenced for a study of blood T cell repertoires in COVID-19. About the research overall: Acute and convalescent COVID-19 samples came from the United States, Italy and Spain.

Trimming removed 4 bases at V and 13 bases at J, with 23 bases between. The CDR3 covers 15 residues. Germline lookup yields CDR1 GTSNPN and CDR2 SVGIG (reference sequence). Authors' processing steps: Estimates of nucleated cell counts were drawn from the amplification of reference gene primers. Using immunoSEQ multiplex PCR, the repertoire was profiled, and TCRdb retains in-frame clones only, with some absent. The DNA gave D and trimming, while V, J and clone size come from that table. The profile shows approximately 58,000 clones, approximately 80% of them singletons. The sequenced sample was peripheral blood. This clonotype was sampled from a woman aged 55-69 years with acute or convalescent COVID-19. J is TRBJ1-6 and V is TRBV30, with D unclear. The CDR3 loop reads CAWTPSSRLADPLHF. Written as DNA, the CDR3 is TGTGCCTGGACTCCTTCCTCTCGACTAGCGGATCCCCTCCACTTT.